This note documents a single TCR beta chain sequence. Only one count was recorded for this clone. Its antigen remains undetermined. Per-base qualities were not stored, and no clone one base away is much larger. The sample comes from a study of OX40 agonist ivuxolimab in advanced cancers. Regarding the study in general: The costimulatory receptor OX40 (CD134) was targeted by ivuxolimab, a fully human IgG2 agonistic monoclonal antibody. The paper describes the monotherapy dose-escalation part (N of about 52 patients) of the phase I trial of ivuxolimab. The purpose of peripheral TCRbeta sequencing was to test whether ivuxolimab changed TCR sequence diversity and led to clonal T-cell expansion. Intravenous ivuxolimab was administered to patients every 2 weeks at six dose levels: 0.01, 0.1, 0.3, 1.5, 3 and 10 mg/kg. In the dose-escalation cohort, roughly 82% of patients were male, and the mean age was around 65 years with a range of roughly 20 to 79. Of the 50 to 55 dose-escalation patients, hepatocellular carcinoma was present in roughly 19, melanoma in approximately 15, renal cell carcinoma in 9 and head and neck cancer in 9. Partial responses occurred in three dose-escalation patients, of whom one had hepatocellular carcinoma and two had cutaneous melanoma. Patients were allowed to have had prior anti-PD-1, anti-PD-L1 or anti-CTLA-4 therapy, and approximately 40% of the dose-escalation patients had been treated with checkpoint inhibitors. What the authors observed across the whole study: In the 0.1-3.0 mg/kg groups, partial responders were among the patients with the lowest normalized peripheral clonal expansion, particularly in CD8+ T cells. On average, CD8+ T cells showed more expanded clones than CD4+ T cells after ivuxolimab. Antigen specificity was not determined for the clonally expanded peripheral T cells. At doses of 0.1 to 3.0 mg/kg, clonal expansion of both CD4+ and CD8+ T cells in blood was seen between baseline and week 6. Low levels of normalized T-cell clonal expansion were also seen in some patients who did not respond.

The CDR3 goes from the cysteine to the phenylalanine over 15 residues. The CDR3 DNA has 45 bases and is translated from base 1. Relative to germline, V is 6 bases shorter and J is 0 bases shorter, with 15 bases between their ends. Based on the germline V gene, the CDR1 and CDR2 sequences are MNHEY and SVGAGI. The trial excluded patients who had a history of autoimmune disease or were on systemic immunosuppression. Peripheral blood for TCR sequencing was drawn from every dose cohort at baseline, at cycle 4 day 1 and at cycle 7 day 1. Samples were obtained from an open-label, multicenter, first-in-human phase I dose-escalation trial of ivuxolimab. The trial enrolled adults with locally advanced or metastatic head and neck squamous cell, hepatocellular, melanoma or renal cell carcinoma. Before TCR sequencing, CD4+ and CD8+ T cells were separately sorted from peripheral blood. Genomic DNA was isolated from the sorted cells so that the TCRbeta CDR3 region could be sequenced. The immunoSEQ Assay was used for sequencing of TCRbeta CDR3 regions. As stored in TCRdb, this immuneACCESS dataset retains in-frame rearrangements with V and J assigned. A fraction of the clones does not appear; measured against another copy, unresolved V genes explain less than half of the discrepancy, and the remainder lacks a known reason. For this sample there are approximately 53,000 clones; approximately 92% appear just once. The ten largest clones capture 24% of the sample.

The input for sequencing was CD4+ or CD8+ T cells sorted from blood, taken in a trial of the OX40 agonist ivuxolimab. Recombination connected TRBV6-5 to TRBJ2-7; the D gene lacks a confident call. This sequence was found in an adult with an advanced solid tumor such as melanoma, head and neck, liver or kidney cancer. The CDR3 sequence is CASRVSGSLSYEQYF. The base sequence is TGTGCCAGCAGGGTATCTGGATCTCTCTCCTACGAGCAGTACTTC.